Shown below are 15 T cell receptor beta chains from a single sample sequenced in a study of T-cell reconstitution after alpha-beta-depleted transplantation in children (dated by TCRdb to 2016 to 2018). Receptors were amplified or captured by PCR. Sequenced using an Illumina HiSeq 2500. Molecular barcoding was employed in the preparation of TCR libraries, with unique molecular identifiers being used to normalize TCRbeta repertoire quantification. TCRdb reworked the public reads: Q25 trimming with fastp, MiXCR clone assembly, productive beta chains retained. Every distinct CDR3 protein forms one entry, paired with its most common genes and DNA. The sample table shows roughly 500,000 distinct CDR3 sequences, and about 11% are seen once. The top ten constitute just over 2% of the sample. The treatment or condition label, read with the paper, signifies: allogeneic hematopoietic cell transplantation with graft depleted of TCRalphabeta T cells and CD19 B cells.

This sample comprised PBMCs, obtained before TCRalphabeta/CD19-depleted stem cell transplant. The receptor set was obtained from a child under 10 years old with inherited bone marrow failure, due to receive a stem cell transplant.

The gene calls are TRBV20-1 and TRBJ1-2; D perhaps matches TRBD1 (5 bases). In germline, CDR1 is DFQATT, CDR2 SNEGSKA (reference sequence). The CDR3 is 15 amino acids. V dropped 3 bases and J dropped 8 bases, with 22 bases sitting between them. The DNA for the CDR3 is TGCAGTGCTAGTAGGGCCGCGCGGGGCCCGGAAGGCTACACCTTC. Residues: CSASRAARGPEGYTF.

This clonotype was observed a handful of times. The chain carries TRBV20-1 and TRBJ1-1; D unclear. The CDR3 sequence is 13 residues long. V gave up 1 base and J gave up 3 bases, with 9 bases separating them. Germline V gene sequence: CDR1 DFQATT, CDR2 SNEGSKA (reference sequence). The CDR3, as DNA: TGCAGTGCTAGAGGGGCTATCGACACTGAAGCTTTCTTT. It specifies CSARGAIDTEAFF.

This clonotype was recorded many times. This chain joins TRBV20-1 and TRBJ2-3; D gene unclear. The germline V gene has CDR1 DFQATT and CDR2 SNEGSKA (reference sequence). This CDR3 is built from 14 residues. V dropped 2 bases and J dropped 2 bases, with 11 bases sitting between them. CDR3 protein: CSARSLVSTDTQYF. In DNA form, the CDR3 reads TGCAGTGCTAGATCCCTAGTATCCACAGATACGCAGTATTTT.

This clonotype came up a few times. The chain recombines TRBV5-4 with TRBJ2-5; D unresolved. Germline CDR1 SGHNT, CDR2 YYREEE (reference sequence). The V and J ends lost 0 bases and 5 bases respectively, with 11 bases between them. This CDR3 contains 14 residues. This CDR3 is CASSLGRSYETQYF. As DNA, the CDR3 is TGTGCCAGCAGCTTGGGCCGAAGCTACGAGACCCAGTACTTC.

A remark on this clonotype: This may stem from a read error, because a much larger clone lies one nucleotide away. The chain is built from TRBV28 and TRBJ2-3, with a tentative D call TRBD2 (5 bases). The CDR3 sequence is 18 residues long. Germline CDR1 and CDR2: MDHEN and SYDVKM. V was cut by 4 bases and J by 7 bases, with 27 bases left in between. For the CDR3, the DNA is TGTGCCAGCAGTTCAGCGGTCGGATCAGACGACTTCCCAAATACGCAGTATTTT. Protein product: CASSSAVGSDDFPNTQYF. Full variable domain (outside the CDR3, taken from reference TRBV28 and TRBJ2-3): DVKVTQSSRYLVKRTGEKVFLECVQDMDHENMFWYRQDPGLGLRLIYFSYDVKMKEKGDIPEGYSVSREKKERFSLILESASTNQTSMYLCASSSAVGSDDFPNTQYFGPGTRLTVL.

This clonotype was observed at least ten times. The CDR3 nucleotides are TGTGCCAGCAGCTCCGGGATAGCGGGAGTTAATGAGCAGTTCTTC. Protein product: CASSSGIAGVNEQFF. The chain couples TRBV4-2 to TRBJ2-1; 9 positions match TRBD2. CDR3 size: 15 residues. The germline CDR1 and CDR2 sequences are LGHNA and YNFKEQ. Trimming at V came to 5 bases and at J to 7 bases, leaving 9 bases not matched to a gene.

This clonotype was seen repeatedly, ten times or more. The rearrangement joins TRBV2 to TRBJ2-3; D gene unclear. This CDR3 is built from 14 residues. The V gene's germline CDR1 is SNHLY and CDR2 FYNNEI. V gave up 4 bases and J gave up 2 bases, with 10 bases separating them. The CDR3, as DNA: TGTGCCAGCAGTGTGGACGCCGCCACAGATACGCAGTATTTT. Its translation is CASSVDAATDTQYF. Full variable domain (remainder filled in from reference TRBV2 and TRBJ2-3): EPEVTQTPSHQVTQMGQEVILRCVPISNHLYFYWYRQILGQKVEFLVSFYNNEISEKSEIFDDQFSVERPDGSNFTLKIRSTKLEDSAMYFCASSVDAATDTQYFGPGTRLTVL.

This clonotype appeared many times. The chain links TRBV7-9 to TRBJ2-2; 12 bases agree with TRBD2. The J segment lost 8 bases and the V segment lost 4 bases, leaving 8 bases of the junction unmatched. CDR1 is SEHNR, CDR2 FQNEAQ, per germline (reference sequence). The CDR3 loop spans 16 amino acids. The CDR3 DNA reads TGTGCCAGCAGCTCCGGACTAGCGGGAATGCCGGGGGAGCTGTTTTTT. Translated, it gives CASSSGLAGMPGELFF.

There are a few counts of this clonotype. The chain carries TRBV24-1 and TRBJ2-1; 9 nucleotides match TRBD1. The CDR3 contains 17 residues. Trimming took 4 bases from V and 8 from J; bases not matched to a gene: 14. From germline, CDR1 is KGHDR and CDR2 SFDVKD. DNA for the CDR3: TGTGCCACCAGTGACCACCCGGGGACAGGGTCGTTGCATGAGCAGTTCTTC. It codes for CATSDHPGTGSLHEQFF.

This clonotype was counted ten times or more. The chain carries TRBV12-3 or TRBV12-4 and TRBJ2-5; D possibly corresponds to TRBD1 (6 bases). CDR3 size: 15 residues. Trimming stripped 2 bases from V and 5 bases from J, with 15 bases between. The CDR3 DNA follows: TGTGCCAGCAGTTTAATTATACAGGGCAGCGAGACCCAGTACTTC. This gives the protein CASSLIIQGSETQYF.

A few counts support this clonotype. The chain couples TRBV7-6 to TRBJ2-7; D may be TRBD1 or TRBD2 (5 bases each). The CDR3 has 16 amino acids. The germline CDR1 and CDR2 sequences are SGHVS and FNYEAQ. Between the trimmed V and J ends, which lost 7 bases and 3 bases, there was a span of 22 bases. CDR3 in DNA: TGTGCCAGCACCCGGGGAGAGGGGAGCGACTTCTACGAGCAGTACTTC. This gives the protein CASTRGEGSDFYEQYF.

This clonotype was observed at least ten times. The J gene is TRBJ2-2, the V gene TRBV27, with TRBD2 matching over 10 bases. CDR1 and CDR2 (germline): MNHEY, SMNVEV (reference sequence). The CDR3 consists of 17 residues. With V trimmed by 1 base and J by 1 base, 3 bases remained unmatched. The CDR3: CASSLWASGGNTGELFF. The CDR3 coding sequence is TGTGCCAGCAGTTTATGGGCTAGCGGGGGGAACACCGGGGAGCTGTTTTTT.

This clonotype was counted a few times. In this CDR3 the conserved last residue, phenylalanine or tryptophan, is missing, so a read error is likely. It is unclear where the CDR3 begins or ends on the DNA, so no DNA is shown, and the CDR3 is as TCRdb lists it. CDR3 in amino acids: CSANWSSARL. This rearrangement joins TRBV20-1 to TRBJ2-1; the table's TRBD2 call for D was not verified on the DNA. The CDR3 extends over 10 residues, inclusive of both ends. Germline loops: CDR1 DFQATT, CDR2 SNEGSKA (reference sequence).

This clonotype was counted ten times or more. The chain joins TRBV27 to TRBJ2-3; D gene ambiguous. The CDR3 spans 13 residues. Germline V CDR1 and CDR2: MNHEY, SMNVEV (reference sequence). V was trimmed by 2 bases and J by 6 bases, leaving 9 bases between them. DNA for the CDR3: TGTGCCAGCAGTTTAGCGCGCCTGGATACGCAGTATTTT. Translated: CASSLARLDTQYF.

In this sample, this clonotype turned up many times. The chain recombines TRBV12-3 or TRBV12-4 with TRBJ2-1; possibly TRBD2 for D (6 bases). This CDR3 is built from 14 residues. Between the trimmed V and J ends, which lost 3 bases and 8 bases, there was a span of 14 bases. CDR3 DNA sequence: TGTGCCAGCAGTTTCAGTCTAGCGAAAGATGAGCAGTTCTTC. Its translation is CASSFSLAKDEQFF.